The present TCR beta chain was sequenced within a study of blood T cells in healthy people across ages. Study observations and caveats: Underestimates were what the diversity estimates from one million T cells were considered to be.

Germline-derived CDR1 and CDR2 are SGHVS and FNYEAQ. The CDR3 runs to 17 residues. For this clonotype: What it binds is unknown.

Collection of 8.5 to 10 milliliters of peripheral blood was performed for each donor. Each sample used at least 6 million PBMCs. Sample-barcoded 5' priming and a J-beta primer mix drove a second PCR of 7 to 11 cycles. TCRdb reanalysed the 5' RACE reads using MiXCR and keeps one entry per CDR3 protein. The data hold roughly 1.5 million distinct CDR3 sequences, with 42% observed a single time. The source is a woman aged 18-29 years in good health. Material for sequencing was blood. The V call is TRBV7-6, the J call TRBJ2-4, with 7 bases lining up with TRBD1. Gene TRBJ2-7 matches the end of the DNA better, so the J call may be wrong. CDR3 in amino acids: CASSLAYTGEKGYEQYF. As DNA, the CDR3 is TGTGCCAGCAGCTTAGCCTACACAGGGGAGAAAGGCTACGAGCAGTACTTC.